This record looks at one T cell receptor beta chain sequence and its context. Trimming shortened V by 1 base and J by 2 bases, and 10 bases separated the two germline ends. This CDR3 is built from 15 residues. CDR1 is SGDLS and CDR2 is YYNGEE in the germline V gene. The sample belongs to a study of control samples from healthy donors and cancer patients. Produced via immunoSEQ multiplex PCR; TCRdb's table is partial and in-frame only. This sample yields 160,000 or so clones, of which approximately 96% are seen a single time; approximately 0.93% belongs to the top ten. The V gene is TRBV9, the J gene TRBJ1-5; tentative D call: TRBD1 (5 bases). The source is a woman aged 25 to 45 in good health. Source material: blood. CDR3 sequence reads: CASSVTGTGNQPQHF. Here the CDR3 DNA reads TGTGCCAGCAGCGTAACCGGGACGGGCAATCAGCCCCAGCATTTT.